This TCR beta chain comes out of a study of T cells of healthy individuals. TCRdb re-derived calls from the 5' RACE reads in MiXCR, one entry per CDR3 protein. The sample contains 63,000 or so distinct CDR3 sequences, 15% to 20% of which appear only once. The sample holds a few counts of this clonotype. Between the trimmed V and J ends, which lost 5 bases and 0 bases, there was a span of 10 bases. Germline V CDR1 and CDR2: SEHNR, FQNEAQ (reference sequence). The length of the CDR3 is 14 residues. This receptor was identified in a human donor in good health. The V and J genes are TRBV7-9 and TRBJ1-1, with D unresolved. Here the CDR3 reads CASSPAPVNTEAFF. The CDR3 DNA reads TGTGCCAGCAGCCCCGCGCCAGTGAACACTGAAGCTTTCTTT.